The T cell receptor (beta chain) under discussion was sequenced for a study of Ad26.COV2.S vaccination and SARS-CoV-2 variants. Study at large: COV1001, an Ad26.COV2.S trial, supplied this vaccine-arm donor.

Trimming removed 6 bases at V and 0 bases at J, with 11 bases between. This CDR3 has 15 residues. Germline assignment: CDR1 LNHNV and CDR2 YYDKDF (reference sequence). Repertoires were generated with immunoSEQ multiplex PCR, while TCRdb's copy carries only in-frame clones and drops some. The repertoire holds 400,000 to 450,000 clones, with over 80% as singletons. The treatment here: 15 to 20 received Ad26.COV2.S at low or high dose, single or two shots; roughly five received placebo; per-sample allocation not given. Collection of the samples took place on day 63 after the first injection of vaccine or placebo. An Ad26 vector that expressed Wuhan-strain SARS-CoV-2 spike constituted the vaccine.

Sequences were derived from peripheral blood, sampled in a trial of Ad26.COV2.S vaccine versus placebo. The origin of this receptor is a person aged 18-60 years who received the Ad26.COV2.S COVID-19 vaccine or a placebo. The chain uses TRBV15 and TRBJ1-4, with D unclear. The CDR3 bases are TGTGCCACCAGGAGCGGGGAAACAACTAATGAAAAACTGTTTTTT. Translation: CATRSGETTNEKLFF.